Sequencing of this T cell receptor (beta chain) was carried out in a study of early T cells in non-severe SARS-CoV-2 infection. Study-wide context: Unpaired chains resulted from sequencing bulk RNA of unsorted whole blood.

This clonotype was seen only a few times. There are 16 residues in the CDR3. Germline values: CDR1 MNHNY, CDR2 SVGAGI (reference sequence). Trimming took off 6 bases at V and 5 bases at J, with 22 bases between the two ends. The TCR library protocol was used to attach unique molecular identifiers. These identifiers were attached to individual cDNA molecules. TCRdb fed the 5' RACE reads into MiXCR, producing one record per CDR3 protein. The sample records roughly 99,000 distinct CDR3 sequences, about 12% being singletons. The specimen comprised whole blood, sampled at baseline. The receptor was derived from an adult who was a healthcare worker with PCR-confirmed SARS-CoV-2 infection or an uninfected control (not recorded which). The chain joins TRBV6-6 to TRBJ1-2, with D perhaps matching TRBD1 (5 bases). This CDR3 is CASSRTSSPFDYGYTF. DNA for the CDR3: TGTGCCAGCAGCCGGACATCGAGCCCTTTCGATTATGGCTACACCTTC.